This passage covers 14 T cell receptor beta chains from one sample sequenced in a study of blood T cells in healthy people across ages (dated by TCRdb to 2014 to 2015). The receptor library was made with 5' RACE. Sequencing relied on an Illumina HiSeq 2500. The second PCR ran for roughly 6 to 11 cycles and used a J-beta primer mix along with a sample-barcoded 5' primer. Clones were called with MiXCR by TCRdb after fastp trimmed the public reads at Q25, and only in-frame beta chains were retained. Rows with one shared CDR3 protein collapse into an entry with the most common genes and DNA. The sample includes over a million distinct CDR3 sequences, with approximately 42% observed a single time. The ten largest clones take up over 3.5% of the sample. Sequencing was done on a sample of blood. These receptors were taken from a woman aged 18-29 years in good health.

This clonotype was seen more than once but under ten times. The CDR3 spells CASSFIAGQGKNYGYTF. CDR3 nucleotide sequence: TGTGCCAGCTCCTTTATCGCGGGACAGGGGAAAAACTATGGCTACACCTTC. This sequence joins TRBV27 and TRBJ1-2, with TRBD1 matching 10 bases. Unmatched junction bases numbered 14, after V lost 8 bases and J lost 2 bases. The CDR3 has 17 amino acids. Germline CDR1 MNHEY, CDR2 SMNVEV (reference sequence).

The CDR3 here is CASIDSSYNEQYF. The CDR3 coding sequence is TGTGCCAGCATCGACAGTTCCTACAATGAGCAGTACTTC. The chain joins TRBV6-2 or TRBV6-3 to TRBJ2-7; D perhaps matches TRBD1 (5 bases). Germline-derived CDR1 and CDR2 are MNHEY and SVGEGT. The CDR3 is 13 residues long. The germline V and J ends were trimmed by 7 bases and 7 bases, with 17 bases remaining between them.

This clonotype has a handful of counts. The CDR3 sequence: CASSLGDTKYYEQYF. The CDR3 coding sequence is TGTGCCAGCAGCCTAGGCGACACCAAATACTACGAGCAGTACTTC. The chain employs TRBV9 and TRBJ2-4; D remains ambiguous. The end of the DNA aligns better with TRBJ2-7, so the J call may be wrong. CDR3 length equals 15 residues. Germline V gives CDR1 SGDLS, CDR2 YYNGEE.

This clonotype has a handful of counts. The chain couples TRBV20-1 to TRBJ2-3, with D possibly matching TRBD1 (5 bases). The germline V and J ends were trimmed by 3 bases and 2 bases, with 15 bases remaining between them. This CDR3 has 15 residues. From germline, CDR1 is DFQATT and CDR2 SNEGSKA (reference sequence). As DNA, the CDR3 is TGCAGTGCTAGGCAAGAGACAGAAAACACAGATACGCAGTATTTT. Translating it yields CSARQETENTDTQYF.

The chain uses TRBV4-3 and TRBJ1-4; D remains ambiguous. This CDR3 region has 15 residues. V was clipped by 4 bases and J by 3 bases, with 12 bases between them. CDR1 is LGHNA, CDR2 YSLEER, per germline. Written as DNA, the CDR3 is TGCGCCAGCAGCCGAAGCCAGAATTCTAATGAAAAACTGTTTTTT. Amino acid sequence: CASSRSQNSNEKLFF.

This clonotype was found a few times. This chain connects TRBV19 to TRBJ2-4; D is unclear. The J call is doubtful: the DNA matches TRBJ2-7 better. From germline, CDR1 is LNHDA and CDR2 SQIVND (reference sequence). The CDR3 is 13 amino acids. For the CDR3, the DNA is TGTGCCAGTAGTCCTTTCCCCATGTACGAGCAGTACTTC. Amino acid sequence: CASSPFPMYEQYF.

There are a few counts of this clonotype. This chain uses TRBV3-1 with TRBJ1-2, with D uncertain. The V end was cut by 3 bases, the J end by 5 bases, with 28 bases between. Germline CDR1 LGHDT, CDR2 YNNKEL (reference sequence). CDR3 length equals 19 residues. The CDR3 DNA follows: TGTGCCAGCAGCCACCTGAAGAAGGGCGAGCCCCACAACTTATATGGCTACACCTTC. Translating gives CASSHLKKGEPHNLYGYTF.

The V gene is TRBV10-3, the J gene TRBJ2-3; 10 nucleotides agree with TRBD2. Germline values: CDR1 ENHRY, CDR2 SYGVKD. This CDR3 has 15 residues. Unmatched junction bases numbered 7, after V lost 10 bases and J lost 0 bases. The CDR3 DNA reads as TGTGCCAGCGGAAAGGGACTAGCGAGCACAGATACGCAGTATTTT. It translates to CASGKGLASTDTQYF.

This chain links TRBV5-1 with TRBJ2-2; D may be TRBD1 (6 bases). The CDR3 sequence is 13 residues long. CDR1 and CDR2 (germline): SGHRS, YFSETQ. V gave up 8 bases and J gave up 5 bases, with 13 bases separating them. The CDR3 spells CASHTQGTGELFF. For the CDR3, the DNA is TGCGCCAGTCACACCCAGGGGACCGGGGAGCTGTTTTTT. Variable domain in full (rest from reference TRBV5-1 and TRBJ2-2): KAGVTQTPRYLIKTRGQQVTLSCSPISGHRSVSWYQQTPGQGLQFLFEYFSETQRNKGNFPGRFSGRQFSNSRSEMNVSTLELGDSALYLCASHTQGTGELFFGEGSRLTVL.

The table lists this clonotype with many counts. This chain links TRBV10-3 with TRBJ2-1; D is possibly TRBD2 (7 bases). V lost 3 bases and J 5 bases, leaving 14 bases between the germline ends. Germline lookup yields CDR1 ENHRY and CDR2 SYGVKD. The CDR3 is 15 amino acids. The CDR3 DNA sequence: TGTGCCATCAGTGAATGGGGGGGCACCAACAATGAGCAGTTCTTC. This codes for CAISEWGGTNNEQFF.

This sequence joins TRBV11-2 and TRBJ2-7; 13 bases are shared with TRBD2. Losses at the gene ends were 5 bases for V and 7 bases for J; bases not matched to a gene: 5. Germline loops: CDR1 SGHAT, CDR2 FQNNGV. The CDR3 has 14 amino acids. CDR3 sequence: CASSRLAGGMEQYF. The CDR3 DNA sequence: TGTGCCAGCAGCCGACTAGCGGGAGGAATGGAGCAGTACTTC.

The J gene is TRBJ2-3, the V gene TRBV7-2; maybe TRBD2 (6 bases). The CDR3 covers 15 residues. The ends were cut back, 5 bases at V and 2 bases at J, with 14 bases in the middle. The germline V gene encodes CDR1 SGHTA and CDR2 FQGNSA. The CDR3 DNA reads TGTGCCAGCAGCCTATTAGCGGCGAACACAGATACGCAGTATTTT. It encodes CASSLLAANTDTQYF.

V and J are TRBV2 and TRBJ1-2; D perhaps matches TRBD1 (6 bases). The CDR3 is 13 residues long. The V end lost 7 bases, the J end lost 8 bases, and 17 bases lay between the germline ends. Germline V gene sequence: CDR1 SNHLY, CDR2 FYNNEI. CDR3 coding DNA: TGTGCCAGCATTGACAGGCATGGGGGAGGCTACACCTTC. It encodes CASIDRHGGGYTF.

The rearrangement uses TRBV13 and TRBJ1-2, with 8 positions matching TRBD1. The germline V gene encodes CDR1 PRHDT and CDR2 FYEKMQ (reference sequence). The ends lost 5 bases at V and 5 bases at J; junction bases unmatched: 4. The CDR3 extends over 13 amino acids. The CDR3 DNA reads as TGTGCCAGCAGCGGACAGGGTTGGTATGGCTACACCTTC. The encoded protein is CASSGQGWYGYTF.